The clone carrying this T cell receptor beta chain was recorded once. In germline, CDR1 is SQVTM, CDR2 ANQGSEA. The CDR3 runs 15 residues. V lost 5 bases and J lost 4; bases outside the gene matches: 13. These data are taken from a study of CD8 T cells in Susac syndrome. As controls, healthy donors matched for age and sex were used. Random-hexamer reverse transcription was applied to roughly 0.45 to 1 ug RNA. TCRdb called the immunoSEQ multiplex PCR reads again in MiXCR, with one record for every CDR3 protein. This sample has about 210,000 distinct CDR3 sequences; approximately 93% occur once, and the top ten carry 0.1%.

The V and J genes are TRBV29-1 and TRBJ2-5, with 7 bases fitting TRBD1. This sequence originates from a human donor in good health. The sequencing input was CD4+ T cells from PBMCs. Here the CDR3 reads CSVRGSQGPPETQYF. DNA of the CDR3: TGCAGCGTTCGGGGCTCACAGGGGCCTCCAGAGACCCAGTACTTC.